These 26 T cell receptor beta chains came from one sample sequenced in a study of blood T cell repertoires in COVID-19. The method was immunoSEQ multiplex PCR; TCRdb's version includes in-frame clones alone and lacks a portion of them. Of 110,000 or so clones in the sample, over 75% were seen once. Sequencing used peripheral blood. Receptors were obtained from a man aged 45-65 years with acute or convalescent COVID-19.

In this sample, this clone turned up once. The chain carries TRBV10-3 and TRBJ1-6; 8 bases align to TRBD1. From germline, CDR1 is ENHRY and CDR2 SYGVKD. V gave up 0 bases and J gave up 12 bases; unmatched junction bases: 1. The CDR3 covers 13 residues. The CDR3 here is CAISESGQEPLHF. The CDR3 bases are TGTGCCATCAGTGAGTCGGGACAGGAACCCCTCCACTTT.

The rearrangement links TRBV6-5 to TRBJ1-2; a weak D match, TRBD1 (5 bases). Trimming shortened V by 6 bases and J by 3 bases, and 8 bases separated the two germline ends. The germline CDR1 and CDR2 sequences are MNHEY and SVGAGI. This CDR3 spans 12 amino acids. The CDR3 DNA reads TGTGCCAGCAGATCAGGGTACTATGGCTACACCTTC. Its protein is CASRSGYYGYTF.

The genes are TRBV24-1 and TRBJ2-7, with a possible D match to TRBD2 (7 bases). Germline loops: CDR1 KGHDR, CDR2 SFDVKD. CDR3 length: 16 residues. V lost 5 bases to trimming and J lost 0 bases, with 16 bases between them. In DNA, the CDR3 is TGTGCCACCAGTGCCGTTGGGGGGGCCCGCTCCTACGAGCAGTACTTC. It specifies CATSAVGGARSYEQYF.

The J gene is TRBJ2-5, the V gene TRBV5-1, with 8 bases that match TRBD2. The junction had 16 bases not matched to a gene; V was cut back by 4 bases and J by 5 bases. The CDR3 length is 17 residues. Germline CDR1 SGHRS, CDR2 YFSETQ. CDR3 sequence (DNA): TGCGCCAGCAGCAGCCTCCGGGGTAGCGGGGAAGGGGAGACCCAGTACTTC. This codes for CASSSLRGSGEGETQYF.

This clone was seen just once. The V call is TRBV7-3, the J call TRBJ2-1; D is ambiguous. This CDR3 has 13 residues. Germline CDR1 reads SGHTA; CDR2 reads FQGTGA. Trimming removed 2 bases at V and 3 bases at J, with 5 bases between. The CDR3 coding sequence is TGTGCCAGCAGCTTAGGTAGCTACAATGAGCAGTTCTTC. Translated: CASSLGSYNEQFF.

The genes are TRBV5-1 and TRBJ2-5; weak D call: TRBD2 (7 bases). The germline V gene encodes CDR1 SGHRS and CDR2 YFSETQ. The CDR3 runs to 17 residues. The V gene lost 4 bases and the J gene lost 2 bases, with 21 bases spanning the gap. Here the CDR3 reads CASSLPGGRPLQETQYF. The CDR3 region has the DNA TGCGCCAGCAGCCTCCCGGGGGGCAGACCTCTACAAGAGACCCAGTACTTC.

The V call is TRBV3-1 (or the pseudogene TRBV3-2), the J call TRBJ1-5; D may be TRBD1 (6 bases). V was pared by 4 bases and J by 2 bases, with 9 bases between. The CDR3 spans 14 residues. Germline V gives CDR1 LGHDT, CDR2 YNNKEL (reference sequence). The chain's CDR3 is CASSPGQRNQPQHF. Here the CDR3 DNA reads TGTGCCAGCAGCCCCGGACAGCGCAATCAGCCCCAGCATTTT.

This clone was recorded only once. V gene TRBV25-1 combines with J gene TRBJ2-7; D may be TRBD1 (5 bases). Trimming removed 4 bases at V and 3 bases at J, with 10 bases between. This CDR3 has 13 residues. Germline V gene lookup returns CDR1 MGHDK and CDR2 SYGVNS. The CDR3 sequence: CASSAGRDYEQYF. In nucleotides, the CDR3 is TGTGCCAGCAGTGCGGGCAGGGACTACGAGCAGTACTTC.

The gene calls are TRBV5-8 and TRBJ1-6; 9 bases line up with TRBD1. J lost 2 bases, V lost 0 bases, and 3 bases had no gene match. This CDR3 is built from 17 residues. Germline V gene sequence: CDR1 SGHTS, CDR2 YDEGEE. The DNA for the CDR3 is TGTGCCAGCAGCTTGGACAGGGGGCGCACCTATAATTCACCCCTCCACTTT. It codes for CASSLDRGRTYNSPLHF.

The V and J genes are TRBV3-1 (or the pseudogene TRBV3-2) and TRBJ2-5; D gene uncertain. This CDR3 has 15 amino acids. Germline loops: CDR1 LGHDT, CDR2 YNNKEL (reference sequence). V was pared by 0 bases and J by 1 base, with 9 bases between. The CDR3 sequence is CASSQDSGPQETQYF. CDR3 DNA sequence: TGTGCCAGCAGCCAAGATTCGGGTCCCCAAGAGACCCAGTACTTC.

The chain has TRBV11-2 and TRBJ2-1; 11 positions agree with TRBD2. Germline CDR1 and CDR2: SGHAT and FQNNGV. The CDR3 extends over 15 amino acids. With V trimmed by 5 bases and J by 10 bases, 10 bases remained unmatched. The CDR3 is CASSLLAGGLGEQFF. The CDR3 DNA is TGTGCCAGCAGCCTTCTAGCGGGGGGCCTTGGGGAGCAGTTCTTC. The whole variable domain, filled in from reference TRBV11-2 and TRBJ2-1, reads EAGVAQSPRYKIIEKRQSVAFWCNPISGHATLYWYQQILGQGPKLLIQFQNNGVVDDSQLPKDRFSAERLKGVDSTLKIQPAKLEDSAVYLCASSLLAGGLGEQFFGPGTRLTVL.

The chain couples TRBV19 to TRBJ2-3; 8 bases line up with TRBD2. Looked up from germline, CDR1 is LNHDA and CDR2 is SQIVND (reference sequence). Losses at the gene ends were 4 bases for V and 2 bases for J; bases not matched to a gene: 5. The CDR3 length is 15 residues. CDR3 sequence reads: CASSKAGVITDTQYF. The CDR3 DNA is TGTGCCAGTAGTAAAGCGGGGGTGATCACAGATACGCAGTATTTT.

The CDR3 DNA is TGCGCCAGCAGTCTGGCGGGGATGCAAGAGACCCAGTACTTC. The encoded protein is CASSLAGMQETQYF. The chain combines TRBV10-2 with TRBJ2-5, with a weak D call TRBD2 (6 bases). Trimming took off 5 bases at V and 2 bases at J, with 12 bases between the two ends. Germline loops: CDR1 WSHSY, CDR2 SAAADI. The CDR3 spans 14 residues.

This chain links TRBV9 with TRBJ2-5, with TRBD2 matching over 9 bases. Germline loops: CDR1 SGDLS, CDR2 YYNGEE. With 3 bases clipped from V and 4 bases from J, the junction kept 7 bases outside the gene matches. The CDR3 covers 15 residues. Here the CDR3 reads CASSGSGGMRETQYF. The CDR3 DNA sequence: TGTGCCAGCAGCGGTAGCGGGGGAATGCGAGAGACCCAGTACTTC.

V gene TRBV19 combines with J gene TRBJ2-3, with D possibly matching TRBD2 (5 bases). The CDR3 has 11 residues. In germline, CDR1 is LNHDA, CDR2 SQIVND (reference sequence). The V end was cut by 10 bases, the J end by 4 bases, with 9 bases between. This chain's CDR3 is CATGKADTQYF. DNA of the CDR3: TGTGCCACGGGAAAGGCAGATACGCAGTATTTT.

Remarks on this clone: This CDR3 is also generated by other DNA sequences in the sample. This chain links TRBV6-2 or TRBV6-3 with TRBJ1-1, with 9 bases identical to TRBD1. The CDR3 consists of 15 residues. The germline gives CDR1 MNHEY, CDR2 SVGEGT. With 9 bases clipped from V and 4 bases from J, the junction kept 12 bases outside the gene matches. DNA for the CDR3: TGTGCCAGTAGTATAACAGGGGGCAGGGGCACTGAAGCTTTCTTT. Protein: CASSITGGRGTEAFF.

This clone has just one count. This chain uses TRBV2 with TRBJ2-1; TRBD2 is a possible D gene (6 bases). Germline CDR1 is SNHLY and CDR2 is FYNNEI. The V and J ends lost 8 bases and 4 bases respectively, with 15 bases between them. The length of the CDR3 is 14 residues. CDR3 nucleotide sequence: TGTGCCAGCGACCCTAGCGAGAGATACAATGAGCAGTTCTTC. This encodes CASDPSERYNEQFF.

The chain employs TRBV10-2 and TRBJ2-1; D gene unclear. The CDR3 length is 11 residues. V lost 5 bases, J lost 4 bases, and 3 bases lay in between. The germline CDR1 and CDR2 sequences are WSHSY and SAAADI. The CDR3 bases are TGCGCCAGCAGTCAATACAATGAGCAGTTCTTC. This translates into CASSQYNEQFF.

V and J are TRBV11-2 and TRBJ2-2; 10 bases align to TRBD2. Germline CDR1 SGHAT, CDR2 FQNNGV. The CDR3 covers 18 residues. V dropped 3 bases and J dropped 6; count of bases not matched to a gene: 13. CDR3 in DNA: TGTGCCAGCAGCTTGGTAGCGGGGGGTGGGTTTGGCTCCGGGGAGCTGTTTTTT. It encodes CASSLVAGGGFGSGELFF.

The chain joins TRBV2 to TRBJ1-2, with D unresolved. V lost 8 bases to trimming and J lost 4 bases, with 8 bases between them. The CDR3 consists of 11 residues. Per the germline V gene, CDR1 is SNHLY and CDR2 is FYNNEI. CDR3 sequence (DNA): TGTGCCAGCGCCGGAGTCTATGGCTACACCTTC. This sequence encodes CASAGVYGYTF.

The gene calls are TRBV23-1 and TRBJ1-5; 7 bases are a match to TRBD1. TRBV23-1 is annotated as an ORF whose role is uncertain. There are 13 residues in the CDR3. Trimming cost V 4 bases and J 7 bases; bases outside gene matches: 4. CDR3 residues: CASSRQGWQPQHF. DNA for the CDR3: TGCGCCAGCAGTCGACAGGGATGGCAGCCCCAGCATTTT.

V gene TRBV2 combines with J gene TRBJ1-2; weak D call: TRBD1 (5 bases). Germline loops: CDR1 SNHLY, CDR2 FYNNEI. V was cut by 5 bases and J by 6 bases, with 13 bases left in between. The CDR3 covers 13 residues. CDR3 coding DNA: TGTGCCAGCAGTCCAGGGAAAGGTCATGGCTACACCTTC. This codes for CASSPGKGHGYTF.

The chain recombines TRBV28 with TRBJ1-2; 12 bases are a match to TRBD1. Germline V CDR1 and CDR2: MDHEN, SYDVKM. V lost 6 bases to trimming and J lost 8 bases; unmatched junction nucleotides: 7. The CDR3 contains 14 residues. CDR3 bases: TGTGCCAGCAGATCCGGGACAGGGGGCTTCGGCTACACCTTC. It codes for CASRSGTGGFGYTF.

This clone was seen a few times. V is TRBV7-9 and J is TRBJ2-1, with 8 bases aligning to TRBD2. The CDR3 runs 15 residues. J gave up 8 bases and V 1 base, and 7 bases lay outside the gene matches. CDR1 and CDR2 (germline): SEHNR, FQNEAQ (reference sequence). The CDR3 sequence is CASSLGTSGFDEQFF. The CDR3 DNA sequence: TGTGCCAGCAGCTTAGGAACTAGCGGCTTTGATGAGCAGTTCTTC.

The gene calls are TRBV6-2 or TRBV6-3 and TRBJ1-4; a possible D gene is TRBD1 (6 bases). CDR1 and CDR2 (germline): MNHEY, SVGEGT. The CDR3 runs to 15 residues. The V and J ends lost 5 bases and 8 bases respectively, with 18 bases between them. The CDR3 DNA reads TGTGCCAGCAGTCAACCCACAGGGCGGGAGGAAAAACTGTTTTTT. It translates to CASSQPTGREEKLFF.

The gene calls are TRBV5-1 and TRBJ2-3; weak D call: TRBD2 (6 bases). CDR1 is SGHRS, CDR2 YFSETQ, per germline. The CDR3 is 13 residues long. The V and J ends lost 4 bases and 4 bases respectively, with 10 bases between them. CDR3 in amino acids: CASSPSGADTQYF. The CDR3 nucleotides read TGCGCCAGCAGCCCGTCGGGGGCAGATACGCAGTATTTT.